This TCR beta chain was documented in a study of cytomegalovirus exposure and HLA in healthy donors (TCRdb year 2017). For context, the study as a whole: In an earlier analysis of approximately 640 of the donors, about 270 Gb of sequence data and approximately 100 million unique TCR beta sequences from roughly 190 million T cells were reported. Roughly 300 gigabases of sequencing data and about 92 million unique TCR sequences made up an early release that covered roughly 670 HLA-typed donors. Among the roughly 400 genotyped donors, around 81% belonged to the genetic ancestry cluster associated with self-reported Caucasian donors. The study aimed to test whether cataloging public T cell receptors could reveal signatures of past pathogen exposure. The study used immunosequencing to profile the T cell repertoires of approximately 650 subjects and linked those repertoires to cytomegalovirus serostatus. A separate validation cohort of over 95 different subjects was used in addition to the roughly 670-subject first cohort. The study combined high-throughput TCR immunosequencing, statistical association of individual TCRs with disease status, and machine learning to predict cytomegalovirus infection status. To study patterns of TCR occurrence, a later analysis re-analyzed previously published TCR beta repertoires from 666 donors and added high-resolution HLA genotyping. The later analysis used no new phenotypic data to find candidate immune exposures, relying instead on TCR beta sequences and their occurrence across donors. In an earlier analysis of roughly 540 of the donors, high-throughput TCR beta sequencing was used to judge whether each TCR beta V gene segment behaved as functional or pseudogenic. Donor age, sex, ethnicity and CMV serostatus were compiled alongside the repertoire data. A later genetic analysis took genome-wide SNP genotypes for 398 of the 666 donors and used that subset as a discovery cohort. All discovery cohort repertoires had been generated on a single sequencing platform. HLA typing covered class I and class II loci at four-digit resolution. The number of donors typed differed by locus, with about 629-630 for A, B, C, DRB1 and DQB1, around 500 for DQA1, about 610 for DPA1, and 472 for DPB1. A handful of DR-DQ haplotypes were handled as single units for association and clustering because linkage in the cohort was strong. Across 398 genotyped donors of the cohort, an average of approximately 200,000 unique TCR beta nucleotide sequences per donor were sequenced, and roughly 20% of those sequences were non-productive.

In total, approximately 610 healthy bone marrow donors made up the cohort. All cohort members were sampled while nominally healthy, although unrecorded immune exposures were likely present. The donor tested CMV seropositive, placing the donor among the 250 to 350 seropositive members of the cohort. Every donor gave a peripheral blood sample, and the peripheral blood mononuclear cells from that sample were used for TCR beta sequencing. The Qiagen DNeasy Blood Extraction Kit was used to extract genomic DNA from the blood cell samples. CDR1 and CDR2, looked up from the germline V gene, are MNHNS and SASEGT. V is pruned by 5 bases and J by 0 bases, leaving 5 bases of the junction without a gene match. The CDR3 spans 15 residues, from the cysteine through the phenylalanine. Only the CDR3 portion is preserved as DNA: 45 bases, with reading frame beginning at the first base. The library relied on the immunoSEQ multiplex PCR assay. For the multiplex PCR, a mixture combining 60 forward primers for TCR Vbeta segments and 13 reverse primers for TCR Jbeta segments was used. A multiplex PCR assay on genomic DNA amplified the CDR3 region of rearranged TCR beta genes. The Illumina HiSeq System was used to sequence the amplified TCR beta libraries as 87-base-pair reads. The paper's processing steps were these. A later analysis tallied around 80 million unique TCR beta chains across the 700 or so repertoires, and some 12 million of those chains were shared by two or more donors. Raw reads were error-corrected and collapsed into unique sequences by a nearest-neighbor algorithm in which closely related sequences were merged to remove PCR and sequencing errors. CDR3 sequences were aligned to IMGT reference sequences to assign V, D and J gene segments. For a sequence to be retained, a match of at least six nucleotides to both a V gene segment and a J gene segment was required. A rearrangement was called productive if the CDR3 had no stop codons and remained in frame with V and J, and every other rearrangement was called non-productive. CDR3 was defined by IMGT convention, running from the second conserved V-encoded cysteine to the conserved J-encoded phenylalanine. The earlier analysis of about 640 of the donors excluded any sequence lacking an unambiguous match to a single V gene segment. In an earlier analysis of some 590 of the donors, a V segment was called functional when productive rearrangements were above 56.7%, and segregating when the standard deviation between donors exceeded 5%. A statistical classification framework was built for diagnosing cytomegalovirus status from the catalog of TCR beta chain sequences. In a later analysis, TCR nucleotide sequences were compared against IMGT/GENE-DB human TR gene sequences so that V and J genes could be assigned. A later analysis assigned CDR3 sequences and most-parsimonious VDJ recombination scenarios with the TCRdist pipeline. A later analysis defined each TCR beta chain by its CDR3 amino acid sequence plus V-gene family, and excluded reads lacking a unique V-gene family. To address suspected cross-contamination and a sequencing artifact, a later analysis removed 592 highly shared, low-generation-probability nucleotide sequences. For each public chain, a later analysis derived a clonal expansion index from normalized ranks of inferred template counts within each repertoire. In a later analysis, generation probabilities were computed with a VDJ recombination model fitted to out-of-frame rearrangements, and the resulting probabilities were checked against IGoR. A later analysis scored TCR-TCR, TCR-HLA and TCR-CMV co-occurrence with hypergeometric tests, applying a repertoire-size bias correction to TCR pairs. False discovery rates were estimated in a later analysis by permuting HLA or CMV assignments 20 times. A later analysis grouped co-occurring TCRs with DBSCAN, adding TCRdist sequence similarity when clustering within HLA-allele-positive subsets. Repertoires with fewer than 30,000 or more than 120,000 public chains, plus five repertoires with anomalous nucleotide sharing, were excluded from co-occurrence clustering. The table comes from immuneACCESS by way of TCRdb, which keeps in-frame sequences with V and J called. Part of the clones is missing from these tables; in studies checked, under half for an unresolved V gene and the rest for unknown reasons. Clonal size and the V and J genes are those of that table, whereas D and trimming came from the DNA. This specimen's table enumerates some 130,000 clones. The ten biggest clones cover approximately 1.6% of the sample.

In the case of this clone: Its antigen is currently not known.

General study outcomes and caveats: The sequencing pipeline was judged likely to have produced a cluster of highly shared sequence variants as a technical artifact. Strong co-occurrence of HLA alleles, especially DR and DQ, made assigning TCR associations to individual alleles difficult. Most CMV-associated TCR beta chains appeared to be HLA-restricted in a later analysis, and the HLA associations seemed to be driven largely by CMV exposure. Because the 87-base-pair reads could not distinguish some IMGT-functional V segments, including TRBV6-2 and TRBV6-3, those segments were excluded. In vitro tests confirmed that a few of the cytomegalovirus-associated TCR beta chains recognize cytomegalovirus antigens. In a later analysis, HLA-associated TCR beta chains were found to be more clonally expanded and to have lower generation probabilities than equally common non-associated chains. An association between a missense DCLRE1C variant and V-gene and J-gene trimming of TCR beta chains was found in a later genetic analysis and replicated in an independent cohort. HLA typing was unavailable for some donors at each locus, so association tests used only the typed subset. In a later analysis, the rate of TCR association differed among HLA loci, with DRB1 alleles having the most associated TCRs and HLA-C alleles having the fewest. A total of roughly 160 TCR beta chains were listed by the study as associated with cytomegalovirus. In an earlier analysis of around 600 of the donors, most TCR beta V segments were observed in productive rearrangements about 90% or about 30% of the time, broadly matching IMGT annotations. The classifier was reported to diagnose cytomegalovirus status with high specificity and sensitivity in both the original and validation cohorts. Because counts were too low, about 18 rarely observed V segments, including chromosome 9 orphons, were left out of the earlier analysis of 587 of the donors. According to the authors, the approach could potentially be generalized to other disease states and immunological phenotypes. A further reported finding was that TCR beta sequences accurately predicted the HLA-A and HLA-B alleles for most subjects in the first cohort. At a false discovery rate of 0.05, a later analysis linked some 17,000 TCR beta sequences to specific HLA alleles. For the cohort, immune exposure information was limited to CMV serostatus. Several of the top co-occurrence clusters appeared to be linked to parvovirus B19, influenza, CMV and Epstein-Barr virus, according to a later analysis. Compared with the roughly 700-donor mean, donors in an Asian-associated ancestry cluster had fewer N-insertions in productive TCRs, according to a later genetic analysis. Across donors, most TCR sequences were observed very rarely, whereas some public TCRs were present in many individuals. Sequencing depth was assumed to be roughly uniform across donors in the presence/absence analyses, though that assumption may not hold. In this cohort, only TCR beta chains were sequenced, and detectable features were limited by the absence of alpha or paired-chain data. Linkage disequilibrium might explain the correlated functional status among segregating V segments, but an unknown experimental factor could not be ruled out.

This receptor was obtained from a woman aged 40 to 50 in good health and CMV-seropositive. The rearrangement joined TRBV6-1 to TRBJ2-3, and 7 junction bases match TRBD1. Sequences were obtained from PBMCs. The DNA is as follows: TGTGCCAGCAGTACGAGACAGGGAAGCACAGATACGCAGTATTTT. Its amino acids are CASSTRQGSTDTQYF.